Following are 32 T cell receptor beta chains from one sample sequenced in a study of T cell repertoires in cytomegalovirus infection. TCRdb independently ran MiXCR on the reads; one entry per CDR3 protein. The sample carries hundreds of thousands of distinct CDR3 sequences, 29% recorded once. These receptors' targets are unknown. This sample comprised cultured PBMCs, obtained from culture after CMV antigen stimulation. All receptors come from a human donor in good health (CMV status not recorded). Some clones in this sample may be carry-over from other donors' samples.

This clonotype appeared a few times. The chain recombines TRBV20-1 with TRBJ1-6; weak D call: TRBD1 (5 bases). CDR3 length: 14 amino acids. Germline CDR1 DFQATT, CDR2 SNEGSKA (reference sequence). V lost 3 bases, J lost 5 bases, and 11 bases lay in between. CDR3 bases: TGCAGTGCTAGCCGGGCAGGGAATAATTCACCCCTCCACTTT. Translating gives CSASRAGNNSPLHF.

The chain is built from TRBV5-4 and TRBJ2-7; a possible D gene is TRBD1 (6 bases). The V gene's germline CDR1 is SGHNT and CDR2 YYREEE (reference sequence). The CDR3 is 12 residues long. V lost 5 bases, J lost 4 bases, and 10 bases lay in between. DNA for the CDR3: TGTGCCAGCAGTCTCGACAGGTACGAGCAGTACTTC. It codes for CASSLDRYEQYF.

Here the CDR3 reads CASSFYWEKETQYF. CDR3 nucleotide sequence: TGTGCCAGCAGCTTCTACTGGGAGAAGGAGACCCAGTACTTC. The rearrangement links TRBV7-8 to TRBJ2-5; perhaps TRBD2 as D (5 bases). This CDR3 is built from 14 residues. Trimming pared 3 bases from V and 5 bases from J, leaving 13 bases between. Germline CDR1 is SGHVS and CDR2 is FQNEAQ.

The table lists this clonotype with a few counts. The rearrangement joins TRBV12-3 or TRBV12-4 to TRBJ2-3; D ambiguous. Between the trimmed V and J ends, which lost 9 bases and 2 bases, there was a span of 12 bases. CDR3 length equals 13 residues. The CDR3 loop reads CASSFAPTDTQYF. The CDR3 DNA reads as TGTGCCAGTTCTTTTGCCCCCACAGATACGCAGTATTTT.

The chain employs TRBV11-2 and TRBJ2-5; D ambiguous. CDR3 length: 14 amino acids. Trimming shortened V by 5 bases and J by 2 bases, and 12 bases separated the two germline ends. In germline, CDR1 is SGHAT, CDR2 FQNNGV. CDR3 sequence: CASSKNRVQETQYF. CDR3 coding DNA: TGTGCCAGCAGCAAAAACAGAGTTCAAGAGACCCAGTACTTC.

The chain has TRBV7-6 and TRBJ2-5, with 8 bases that match TRBD2. With 3 bases clipped from V and 5 bases from J, the junction kept 2 bases outside the gene matches. The CDR3 consists of 13 residues. Germline loops: CDR1 SGHVS, CDR2 FNYEAQ. This CDR3 reads CASSFTSGETQYF. In DNA form, the CDR3 reads TGTGCCAGCAGCTTTACTAGCGGCGAGACCCAGTACTTC.

This clonotype was counted once. V usage is TRBV4-2 and J usage is TRBJ2-1; TRBD2 matches at 7 bases. J lost 5 bases, V lost 1 base, and 11 bases had no gene match. The CDR3 loop spans 17 amino acids. Germline CDR1 reads LGHNA; CDR2 reads YNFKEQ. The CDR3, as DNA: TGTGCCAGCAGCCAAGCAATTAGACTAGCTTTCCACAATGAGCAGTTCTTC. As protein: CASSQAIRLAFHNEQFF.

The V gene is TRBV28, the J gene TRBJ2-7; 14 bases are shared with TRBD2. There are 17 residues in the CDR3. V was clipped by 6 bases and J by 3 bases; unmatched bases: 10. CDR1 and CDR2 (germline): MDHEN, SYDVKM. The CDR3 coding sequence is TGTGCCAGCAGGGACCCCTTCGGACTAGCGGGAGGCTACGAGCAGTACTTC. Protein product: CASRDPFGLAGGYEQYF. Using reference TRBV28 and TRBJ2-7 for the parts outside the CDR3, the full variable domain is DVKVTQSSRYLVKRTGEKVFLECVQDMDHENMFWYRQDPGLGLRLIYFSYDVKMKEKGDIPEGYSVSREKKERFSLILESASTNQTSMYLCASRDPFGLAGGYEQYFGPGTRLTVT.

This chain connects TRBV10-3 to TRBJ2-1, with D unclear. V was pared by 6 bases and J by 6 bases, with 18 bases between. Germline CDR1 ENHRY, CDR2 SYGVKD. The CDR3 runs 15 residues. CDR3 nucleotide sequence: TGTGCCATCAGCAGAAGCAGTGAATCGGCCAATGAGCAGTTCTTC. Amino acid sequence: CAISRSSESANEQFF.

The chain employs TRBV6-1 and TRBJ2-4; D may be TRBD1 (5 bases). Trimming removed 2 bases from V and 5 bases from J, with 7 bases in between. The germline V gene encodes CDR1 MNHNS and CDR2 SASEGT. The CDR3 consists of 13 residues. CDR3 nucleotide sequence: TGTGCCAGCAGTGAAAGCAGGGAAAACATTCAGTACTTC. This codes for CASSESRENIQYF.

This clonotype was detected many times. The chain links TRBV7-8 to TRBJ1-1; TRBD1 matches at 11 bases. V shed 3 bases and J 3 bases; nucleotides not matched to a gene: 9. Germline V gene sequence: CDR1 SGHVS, CDR2 FQNEAQ. This CDR3 region has 17 residues. The CDR3 DNA is TGTGCCAGCAGCTTCGGGACAGGGGGAAGCTGGGACACTGAAGCTTTCTTT. It encodes CASSFGTGGSWDTEAFF.

In this sample, this clonotype turned up many times. This sequence joins TRBV7-2 and TRBJ1-1; 7 nucleotides line up with TRBD1. Germline V gene lookup returns CDR1 SGHTA and CDR2 FQGNSA. V shed 5 bases and J 5 bases; nucleotides not matched to a gene: 11. The CDR3 is 15 residues long. CDR3 bases: TGTGCCAGCAGCCTACGGGACAGATCCTCAACTGAAGCTTTCTTT. Translated, it gives CASSLRDRSSTEAFF.

This clonotype was counted only a few times. The J gene is TRBJ1-2, the V gene TRBV7-2; D unresolved. The CDR3 length is 13 residues. Looked up from germline, CDR1 is SGHTA and CDR2 is FQGNSA. Trimming took off 5 bases at V and 8 bases at J, with 15 bases between the two ends. The CDR3 nucleotides are TGTGCCAGCAGCGCCCGGGTCTCTGGGGGCTACACCTTC. Amino acid sequence: CASSARVSGGYTF.

V is TRBV5-1 and J is TRBJ1-1; 12 nucleotides match TRBD1. Germline V CDR1 and CDR2: SGHRS, YFSETQ. The CDR3 covers 14 residues. Unmatched junction bases numbered 4, after V lost 3 bases and J lost 7 bases. The CDR3 sequence is CASSSGQGASEAFF. In nucleotides, the CDR3 is TGCGCCAGCAGCTCGGGACAGGGGGCGAGTGAAGCTTTCTTT. The entire variable domain, with the rest obtained from reference TRBV5-1 and TRBJ1-1, is as follows: KAGVTQTPRYLIKTRGQQVTLSCSPISGHRSVSWYQQTPGQGLQFLFEYFSETQRNKGNFPGRFSGRQFSNSRSEMNVSTLELGDSALYLCASSSGQGASEAFFGQGTRLTVV.

This chain joins TRBV6-1 and TRBJ1-1; D not resolved. Germline V gene data show CDR1 as MNHNS and CDR2 as SASEGT. Trimming cost V 6 bases and J 3 bases, with 11 bases left between them. The length of the CDR3 is 13 residues. CDR3 nucleotide sequence: TGTGCCAGCAGCATTTATGGGGACACTGAAGCTTTCTTT. This codes for CASSIYGDTEAFF.

In its sample, this clonotype was seen many times. J is TRBJ1-6 and V is TRBV20-1, with 9 bases lining up with TRBD1. V lost 5 bases and J lost 6; bases outside the gene matches: 8. The CDR3 has 15 amino acids. The germline V gene encodes CDR1 DFQATT and CDR2 SNEGSKA (reference sequence). The chain's CDR3 is CSAYSGTGFNSPLHF. The CDR3 DNA sequence: TGCAGTGCTTACTCCGGGACAGGGTTTAATTCACCCCTCCACTTT.

The J gene is TRBJ1-1, the V gene TRBV24-1; D is possibly TRBD1 (6 bases). CDR1 and CDR2 from the germline V gene are KGHDR and SFDVKD. The V end was cut by 6 bases, the J end by 2 bases, with 9 bases between. This CDR3 region has 13 residues. CDR3: CATSTGKNTEAFF. In DNA, the CDR3 is TGTGCCACCAGTACAGGGAAAAACACTGAAGCTTTCTTT.

This clonotype came up many times. The rearrangement links TRBV6-1 to TRBJ1-5, with D unresolved. Trimming cost V 3 bases and J 4 bases, with 13 bases left between them. This CDR3 spans 15 amino acids. CDR1 and CDR2 from the germline V gene are MNHNS and SASEGT. CDR3 nucleotide sequence: TGTGCCAGCAGTGATACTAGGTCGGGGAATCAGCCCCAGCATTTT. Protein: CASSDTRSGNQPQHF.

The chain couples TRBV25-1 to TRBJ2-2, with D perhaps TRBD1 (6 bases). The CDR3 runs to 15 residues. Trimming removed 5 bases from V and 0 bases from J, with 10 bases in between. The V gene's germline CDR1 is MGHDK and CDR2 SYGVNS. CDR3 region: CASSWGLPNTGELFF. CDR3 in DNA: TGTGCCAGCAGTTGGGGGCTGCCGAACACCGGGGAGCTGTTTTTT.

This sequence joins TRBV19 and TRBJ2-3, with 9 bases aligning to TRBD1. The germline gives CDR1 LNHDA, CDR2 SQIVND (reference sequence). The CDR3 length is 13 residues. The junction had 4 bases not matched to a gene; V was cut back by 6 bases and J by 6 bases. The DNA of the CDR3 is TGTGCCAGTAGGGGGACAGGGTCCGATACGCAGTATTTT. Translated: CASRGTGSDTQYF.

CDR3 sequence: CASSLLLSTEAFF. Here the CDR3 DNA reads TGTGCCAGCAGTCTGTTGCTCTCCACTGAAGCTTTCTTT. The J gene is TRBJ1-1, the V gene TRBV12-3 or TRBV12-4; D gene unclear. The CDR3 spans 13 residues. V dropped 5 bases and J dropped 4 bases, with 11 bases sitting between them.

This clonotype showed up just a few times. The chain combines TRBV7-6 with TRBJ1-4; 8 bases fit TRBD1. The CDR3 runs to 14 residues. Trimming at V came to 3 bases and at J to 8 bases, leaving 5 bases not matched to a gene. CDR1 SGHVS and CDR2 FNYEAQ come from the germline V gene. CDR3 nucleotides: TGTGCCAGCAGCTTCCAGGGGGCGCGGGAAAAACTGTTTTTT. Translating it yields CASSFQGAREKLFF.

The CDR3 loop reads CASSQGPPGVYEQYF. The CDR3 region has the DNA TGTGCCAGCAGCCAAGGCCCGCCGGGGGTATACGAGCAGTACTTC. V gene TRBV9 combines with J gene TRBJ2-7, with a weak D call TRBD2 (6 bases). Germline V gene lookup returns CDR1 SGDLS and CDR2 YYNGEE. This CDR3 has 15 amino acids. Trimming cost V 4 bases and J 4 bases, with 18 bases left between them.

V usage is TRBV28 and J usage is TRBJ2-1; the D is unclear. Trimming took off 1 base at V and 9 bases at J, with 10 bases between the two ends. The V gene's germline CDR1 is MDHEN and CDR2 SYDVKM. The length of the CDR3 is 13 residues. The CDR3 sequence: CASSLFGSLEQFF. The CDR3 nucleotides read TGTGCCAGCAGTTTATTTGGTAGCCTTGAGCAGTTCTTC.

In its sample, this clonotype was seen many times. This chain joins TRBV7-8 and TRBJ2-5, with 7 bases aligning to TRBD2. The germline gives CDR1 SGHVS, CDR2 FQNEAQ. This CDR3 has 14 residues. V dropped 0 bases and J dropped 4; count of bases not matched to a gene: 2. In DNA form, the CDR3 reads TGTGCCAGCAGCTTAGCGGGGGGGAGAGAGACCCAGTACTTC. This translates into CASSLAGGRETQYF.

The chain carries TRBV5-1 and TRBJ1-6; 7 positions match TRBD1. J lost 7 bases, V lost 0 bases, and 4 bases had no gene match. Germline V lookup: CDR1 SGHRS, CDR2 YFSETQ. This CDR3 contains 15 residues. The CDR3 protein is CASSLGTGLNSPLHF. In DNA form, the CDR3 reads TGCGCCAGCAGCTTGGGGACAGGTCTGAATTCACCCCTCCACTTT.

The chain combines TRBV30 with TRBJ2-1; 14 nucleotides line up with TRBD2. The CDR3 has 17 residues. Losses at the gene ends were 2 bases for V and 8 bases for J; bases not matched to a gene: 11. Germline CDR1 reads GTSNPN; CDR2 reads SVGIG (reference sequence). The CDR3 region is CAWSSPRTSGRYHEQFF. In nucleotides, the CDR3 is TGTGCCTGGAGTTCTCCCCGGACTAGCGGGAGGTACCATGAGCAGTTCTTC. Full variable domain (missing parts from reference TRBV30 and TRBJ2-1): SQTIHQWPATLVQPVGSPLSLECTVEGTSNPNLYWYRQAAGRGLQLLFYSVGIGQISSEVPQNLSASRPQDRQFILSSKKLLLSDSGFYLCAWSSPRTSGRYHEQFFGPGTRLTVL.

This clonotype was seen more than once but under ten times. The chain is built from TRBV6-1 and TRBJ1-6; 7 bases are a match to TRBD1. This CDR3 has 16 residues. Germline assignment: CDR1 MNHNS and CDR2 SASEGT. Losses at the gene ends were 0 bases for V and 6 bases for J; bases not matched to a gene: 5. The CDR3 DNA follows: TGTGCCAGCAGTGAAGCTTACAGGGGACGTAATTCACCCCTCCACTTT. Translating it yields CASSEAYRGRNSPLHF.

The V and J genes are TRBV6-1 and TRBJ2-5, with unresolved D. CDR1 MNHNS and CDR2 SASEGT come from the germline V gene. The CDR3 is 12 amino acids. V was clipped by 7 bases and J by 2 bases, with 8 bases between them. The CDR3: CASMHRQETQYF. CDR3 DNA sequence: TGTGCCAGCATGCATCGACAAGAGACCCAGTACTTC.

This clonotype was observed a few times. The rearrangement uses TRBV7-9 and TRBJ1-1; D gene ambiguous. V was trimmed by 6 bases and J by 1 base, leaving 15 bases between them. Germline assignment: CDR1 SEHNR and CDR2 FQNEAQ (reference sequence). The CDR3 has 15 amino acids. For the CDR3, the DNA is TGTGCCAGCAGGCAGTCCAGAATAAGGAACACTGAAGCTTTCTTT. Residues: CASRQSRIRNTEAFF.

This clonotype appeared a few times. This rearrangement joins TRBV7-8 to TRBJ2-7, with D perhaps TRBD1 (5 bases). Trimming pared 4 bases from V and 3 bases from J, leaving 10 bases between. This CDR3 comprises 13 residues. Germline loops: CDR1 SGHVS, CDR2 FQNEAQ. Here the CDR3 reads CASSSTTGYEQYF. The CDR3 bases are TGTGCCAGCAGCTCTACAACAGGCTACGAGCAGTACTTC. Looking up the rest from reference TRBV7-8 and TRBJ2-7 gives the full variable domain: GAGVSQSPRYKVAKRGQDVALRCDPISGHVSLFWYQQALGQGPEFLTYFQNEAQLDKSGLPSDRFFAERPEGSVSTLKIQRTQQEDSAVYLCASSSTTGYEQYFGPGTRLTVT.

The rearrangement links TRBV29-1 to TRBJ2-3; D unresolved. The CDR3 has 14 amino acids. From germline, CDR1 is SQVTM and CDR2 ANQGSEA. Trimming removed 4 bases at V and 0 bases at J, with 11 bases between. The CDR3 DNA reads as TGCAGCGTTGTAGAAGGACCTAGCACAGATACGCAGTATTTT. As protein: CSVVEGPSTDTQYF.